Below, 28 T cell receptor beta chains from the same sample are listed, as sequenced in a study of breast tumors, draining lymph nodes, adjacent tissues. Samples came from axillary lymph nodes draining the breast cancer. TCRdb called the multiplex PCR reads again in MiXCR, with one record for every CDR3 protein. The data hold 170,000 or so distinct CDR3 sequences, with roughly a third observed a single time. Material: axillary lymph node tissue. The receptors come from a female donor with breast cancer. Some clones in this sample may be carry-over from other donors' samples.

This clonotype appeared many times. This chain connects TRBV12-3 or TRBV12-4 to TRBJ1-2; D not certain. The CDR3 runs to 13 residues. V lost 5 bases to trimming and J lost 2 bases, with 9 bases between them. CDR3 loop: CASSEGANYGYTF. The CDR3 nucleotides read TGTGCCAGCAGTGAGGGCGCGAACTATGGCTACACCTTC.

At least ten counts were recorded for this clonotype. DNA for the CDR3: TGCAGTGCTAGATATAGCGGGGCCAACTACGAGCAGTACTTC. This translates into CSARYSGANYEQYF. The chain couples TRBV20-1 to TRBJ2-7, with 8 nucleotides matching TRBD2. The CDR3 extends over 14 amino acids. With 2 bases clipped from V and 3 bases from J, the junction kept 6 bases outside the gene matches. Germline CDR1 and CDR2: DFQATT and SNEGSKA (reference sequence).

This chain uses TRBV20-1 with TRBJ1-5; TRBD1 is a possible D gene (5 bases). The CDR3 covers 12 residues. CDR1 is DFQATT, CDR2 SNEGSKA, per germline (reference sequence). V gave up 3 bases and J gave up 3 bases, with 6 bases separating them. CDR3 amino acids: CSARDTNQPQHF. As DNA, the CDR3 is TGCAGTGCTAGGGACACCAATCAGCCCCAGCATTTT.

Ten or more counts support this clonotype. The CDR3 DNA follows: TGTGCCAGCAGCGTAGTGGAGAGGGTCGTATACAATGAGCAGTTCTTC. Translating it yields CASSVVERVVYNEQFF. The chain combines TRBV11-3 with TRBJ2-1, with TRBD2 as a possible D gene (5 bases). CDR3 length: 16 amino acids. CDR1 and CDR2 (germline): SGHNT, YENEEA. The V end was cut by 5 bases, the J end by 4 bases, with 18 bases between.

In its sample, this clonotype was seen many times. CDR3 protein: CASSVDPQGGEQYF. The DNA of the CDR3 is TGTGCCAGCAGCGTAGACCCACAGGGGGGCGAGCAGTACTTC. The J gene is TRBJ2-7, the V gene TRBV9, with 8 bases that match TRBD1. V shed 0 bases and J 6 bases; nucleotides not matched to a gene: 5. The CDR3 has 14 residues. Germline assignment: CDR1 SGDLS and CDR2 YYNGEE. Complete variable domain (other parts from reference TRBV9 and TRBJ2-7): DSGVTQTPKHLITATGQRVTLRCSPRSGDLSVYWYQQSLDQGLQFLIQYYNGEERAKGNILERFSAQQFPDLHSELNLSSLELGDSALYFCASSVDPQGGEQYFGPGTRLTVT.

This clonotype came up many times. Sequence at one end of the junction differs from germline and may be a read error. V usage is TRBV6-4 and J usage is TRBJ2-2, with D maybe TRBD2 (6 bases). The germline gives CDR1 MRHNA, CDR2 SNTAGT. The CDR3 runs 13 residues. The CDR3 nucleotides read TGTGCCAGCAGGGACTATCCCACCGGGGAGCTGTTTTTT. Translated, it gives CASRDYPTGELFF.

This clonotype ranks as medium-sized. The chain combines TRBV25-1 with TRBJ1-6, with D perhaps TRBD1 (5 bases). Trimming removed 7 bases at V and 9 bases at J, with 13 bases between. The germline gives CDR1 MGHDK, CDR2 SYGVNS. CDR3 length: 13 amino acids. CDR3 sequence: CASKGGDRSPLHF. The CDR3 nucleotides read TGTGCCAGCAAAGGAGGGGATCGTTCACCCCTCCACTTT.

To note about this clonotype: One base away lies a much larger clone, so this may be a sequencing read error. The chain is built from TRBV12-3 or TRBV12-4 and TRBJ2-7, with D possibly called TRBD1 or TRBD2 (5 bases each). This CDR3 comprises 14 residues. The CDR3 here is CASGFGGFPYEQYF. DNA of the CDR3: TGTGCCAGCGGTTTTGGGGGTTTCCCCTACGAGCAGTACTTC.

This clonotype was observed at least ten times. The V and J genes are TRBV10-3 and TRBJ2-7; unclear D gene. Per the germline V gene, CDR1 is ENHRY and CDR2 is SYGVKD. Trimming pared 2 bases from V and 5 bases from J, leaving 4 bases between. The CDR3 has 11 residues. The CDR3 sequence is CAISEMDEQYF. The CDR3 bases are TGTGCCATCAGTGAGATGGACGAGCAGTACTTC.

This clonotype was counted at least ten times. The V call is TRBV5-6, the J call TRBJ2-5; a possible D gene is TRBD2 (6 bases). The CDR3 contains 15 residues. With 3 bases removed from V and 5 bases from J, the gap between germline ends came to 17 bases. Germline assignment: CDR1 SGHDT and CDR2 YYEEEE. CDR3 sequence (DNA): TGTGCCAGCAGCTGGAGGGGCCCCCAGACGGAGACCCAGTACTTC. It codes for CASSWRGPQTETQYF.

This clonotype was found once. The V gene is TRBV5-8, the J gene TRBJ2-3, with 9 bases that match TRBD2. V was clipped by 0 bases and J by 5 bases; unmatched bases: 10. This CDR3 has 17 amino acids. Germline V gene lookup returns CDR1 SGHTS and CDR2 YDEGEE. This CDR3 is CASSLDTGAGGKDTQYF. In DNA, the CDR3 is TGTGCCAGCAGCTTGGACACGGGAGCGGGGGGTAAAGATACGCAGTATTTT.

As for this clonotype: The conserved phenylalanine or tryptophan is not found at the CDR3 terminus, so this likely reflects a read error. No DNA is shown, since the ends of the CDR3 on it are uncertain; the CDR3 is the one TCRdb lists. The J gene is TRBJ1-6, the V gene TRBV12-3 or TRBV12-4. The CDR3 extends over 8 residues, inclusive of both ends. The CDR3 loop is CASSLITA.

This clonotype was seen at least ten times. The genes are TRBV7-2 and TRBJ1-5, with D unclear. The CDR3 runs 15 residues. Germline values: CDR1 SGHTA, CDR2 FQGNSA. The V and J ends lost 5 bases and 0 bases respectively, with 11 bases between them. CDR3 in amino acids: CASSPQENSNQPQHF. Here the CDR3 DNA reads TGTGCCAGCAGCCCTCAGGAAAATAGCAATCAGCCCCAGCATTTT. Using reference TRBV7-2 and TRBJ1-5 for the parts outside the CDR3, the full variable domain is GAGVSQSPSNKVTEKGKDVELRCDPISGHTALYWYRQSLGQGLEFLIYFQGNSAPDKSGLPSDRFSAERTGGSVSTLTIQRTQQEDSAVYLCASSPQENSNQPQHFGDGTRLSIL.

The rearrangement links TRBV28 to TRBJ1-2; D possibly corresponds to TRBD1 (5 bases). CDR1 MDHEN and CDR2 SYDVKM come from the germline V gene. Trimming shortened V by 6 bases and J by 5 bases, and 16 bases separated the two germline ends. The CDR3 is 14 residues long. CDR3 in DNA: TGTGCCAGCAGGCCTGGGGCAGGGATTTATGGCTACACCTTC. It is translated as CASRPGAGIYGYTF.

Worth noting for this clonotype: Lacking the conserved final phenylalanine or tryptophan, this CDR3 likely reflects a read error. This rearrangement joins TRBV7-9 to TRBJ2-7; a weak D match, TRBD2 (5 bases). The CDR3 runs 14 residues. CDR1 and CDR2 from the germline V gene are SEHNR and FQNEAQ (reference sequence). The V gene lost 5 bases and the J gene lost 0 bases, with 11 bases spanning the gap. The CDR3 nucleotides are TGTGCCAGCAGCCAGGAGGCCACCTCCTACGAGCAGTACCTC. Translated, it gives CASSQEATSYEQYL.

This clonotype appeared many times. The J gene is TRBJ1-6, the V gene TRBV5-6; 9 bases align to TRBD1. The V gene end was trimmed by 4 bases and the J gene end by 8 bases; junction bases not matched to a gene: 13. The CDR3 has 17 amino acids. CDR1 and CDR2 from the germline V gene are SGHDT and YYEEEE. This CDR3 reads CASSPRDRANPDSPLHF. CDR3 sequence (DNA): TGTGCCAGCAGCCCAAGGGACAGGGCCAACCCGGATTCACCCCTCCACTTT.

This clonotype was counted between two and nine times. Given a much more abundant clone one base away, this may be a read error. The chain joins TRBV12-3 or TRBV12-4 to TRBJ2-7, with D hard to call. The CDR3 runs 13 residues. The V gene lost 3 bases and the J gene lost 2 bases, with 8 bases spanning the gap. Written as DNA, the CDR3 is TGTGCCAGCAGTTTCAACGAGGCCTACGAGCAGTACTTC. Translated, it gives CASSFNEAYEQYF.

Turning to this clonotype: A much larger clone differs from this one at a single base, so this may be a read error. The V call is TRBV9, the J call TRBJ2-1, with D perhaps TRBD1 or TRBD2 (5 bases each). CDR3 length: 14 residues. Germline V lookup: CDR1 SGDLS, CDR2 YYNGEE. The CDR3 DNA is TGTGCCAGCAGCGCCCCGCCGGGGCAGAATGAGCAGTCCTTC. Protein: CASSAPPGQNEQSF.

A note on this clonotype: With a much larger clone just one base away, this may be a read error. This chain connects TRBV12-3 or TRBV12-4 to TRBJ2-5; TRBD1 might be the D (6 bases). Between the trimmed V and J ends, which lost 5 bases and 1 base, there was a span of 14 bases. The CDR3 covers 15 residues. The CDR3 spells CASSDPGHSQETQYF. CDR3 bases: TGTGCCAGCAGTGACCCGGGACACTCCCAAGAGACCCAGTACTTC.

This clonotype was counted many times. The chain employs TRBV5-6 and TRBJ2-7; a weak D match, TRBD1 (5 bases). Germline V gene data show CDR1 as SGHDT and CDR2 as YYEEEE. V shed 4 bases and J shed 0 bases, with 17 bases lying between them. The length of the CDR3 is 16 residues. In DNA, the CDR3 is TGTGCCAGCAGCCTGAAGTTTCTGGGGCCCTCCTACGAGCAGTACTTC. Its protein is CASSLKFLGPSYEQYF.

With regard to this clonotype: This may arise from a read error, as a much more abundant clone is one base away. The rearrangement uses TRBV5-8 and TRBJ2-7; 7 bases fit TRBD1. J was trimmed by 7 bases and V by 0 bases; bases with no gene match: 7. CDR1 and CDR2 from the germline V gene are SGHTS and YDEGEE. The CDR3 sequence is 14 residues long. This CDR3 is CASSLGGGPWEQYF. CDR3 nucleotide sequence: TGTGCCAGCAGCTTGGGAGGGGGCCCGTGGGAGCAGTACTTC.

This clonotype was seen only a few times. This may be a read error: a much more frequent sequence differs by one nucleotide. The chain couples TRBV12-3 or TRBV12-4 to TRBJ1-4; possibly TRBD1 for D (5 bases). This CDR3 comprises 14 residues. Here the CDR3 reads CASSPGQANEKLVF. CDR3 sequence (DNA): TGTGCCAGCAGTCCAGGGCAGGCTAATGAAAAACTGGTTTTT.

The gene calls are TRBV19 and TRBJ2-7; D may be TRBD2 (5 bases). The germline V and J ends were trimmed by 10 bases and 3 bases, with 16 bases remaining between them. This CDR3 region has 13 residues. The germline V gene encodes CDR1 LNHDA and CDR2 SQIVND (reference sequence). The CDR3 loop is CATSRGGGYEQYF. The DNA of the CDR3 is TGTGCCACCTCCCGAGGCGGAGGCTACGAGCAGTACTTC.

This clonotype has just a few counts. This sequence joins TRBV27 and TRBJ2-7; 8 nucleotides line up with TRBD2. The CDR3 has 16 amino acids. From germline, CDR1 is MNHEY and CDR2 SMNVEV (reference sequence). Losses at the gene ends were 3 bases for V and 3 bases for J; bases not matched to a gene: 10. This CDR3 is CASSLSGLAGNYEQYF. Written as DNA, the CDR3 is TGTGCCAGCAGTTTGAGCGGGTTAGCGGGGAACTACGAGCAGTACTTC.

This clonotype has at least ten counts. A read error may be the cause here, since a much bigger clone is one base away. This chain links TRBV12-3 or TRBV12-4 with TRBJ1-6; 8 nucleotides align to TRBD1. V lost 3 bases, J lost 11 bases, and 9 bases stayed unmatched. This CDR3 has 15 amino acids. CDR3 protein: CASSFAQGAQTPLHF. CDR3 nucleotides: TGTGCCAGCAGTTTCGCGCAGGGGGCGCAGACACCCCTCCACTTT.

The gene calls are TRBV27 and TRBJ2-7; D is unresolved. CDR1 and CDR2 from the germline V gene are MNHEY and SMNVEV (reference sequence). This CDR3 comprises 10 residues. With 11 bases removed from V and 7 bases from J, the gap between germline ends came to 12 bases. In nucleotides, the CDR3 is TGTGCCGTTGGCTTCGGGGAGCAGTACTTC. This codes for CAVGFGEQYF.

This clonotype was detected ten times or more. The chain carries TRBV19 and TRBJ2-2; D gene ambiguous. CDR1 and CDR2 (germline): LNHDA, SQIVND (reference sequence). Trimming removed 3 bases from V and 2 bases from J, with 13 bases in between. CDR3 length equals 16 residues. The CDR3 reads CASSMRAQTNTGELFF. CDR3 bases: TGTGCCAGTAGTATGCGCGCCCAAACAAACACCGGGGAGCTGTTTTTT. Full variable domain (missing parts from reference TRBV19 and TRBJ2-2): DGGITQSPKYLFRKEGQNVTLSCEQNLNHDAMYWYRQDPGQGLRLIYYSQIVNDFQKGDIAEGYSVSREKKESFPLTVTSAQKNPTAFYLCASSMRAQTNTGELFFGEGSRLTVL.

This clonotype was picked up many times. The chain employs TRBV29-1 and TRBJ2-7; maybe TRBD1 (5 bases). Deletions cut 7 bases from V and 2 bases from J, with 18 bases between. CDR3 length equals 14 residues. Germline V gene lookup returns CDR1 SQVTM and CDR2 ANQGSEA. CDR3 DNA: TGCAGCGCTGGAAGTCGGGCAGGGACCTACGAGCAGTACTTC. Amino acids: CSAGSRAGTYEQYF.